The present TCR beta chain was sequenced within a study of tumor-infiltrating lymphocytes in primary liver carcinoma. General study points: The 250 largest clones made up significantly more of tumor than blood repertoires (p = 0.039). Researchers found tumor-adjacent and tumor-blood pairs overlapped less than tumor region pairs.

Both RNA and DNA were isolated together from around 20-30 mg of bulk tissue that had not been sorted. Every one of the tumor samples had a viable tumor cell content above 75%. Germline V CDR1 and CDR2: SEHNR, FQNEAQ (reference sequence). CDR3 length: 12 amino acids. TCR beta cDNA was made from 500 ng total RNA with a constant-region primer. Investigators got TCR beta libraries out of three nested multiplex PCR rounds, done with slightly modified ARM-PCR. TRBV1-TRBV30 forward primers paired with a C-beta reverse primer were used in the first two PCR rounds, which ran about 11 cycles each. TCRdb recomputed calls from the multiplex PCR reads with MiXCR, one row per CDR3 protein. This sample has about 110,000 distinct CDR3 sequences, with 82% found just once. This clonotype came up once. Antigen unknown. Germline and junction disagree at one end, which may indicate a read error.

The receptor was derived from a man aged 35 to 55 with primary liver carcinoma and hepatitis B virus infection. This rearrangement joins TRBV7-9 to TRBJ1-5; D is ambiguous. The sequenced sample consisted of liver tumor tissue from sampling region 3. Subset described: tumor region T3, left-lateral pole. The CDR3 reads CASSLVDAPEHF. The CDR3 nucleotides are TGTGCCAGCAGCTTAGTGGATGCGCCCGAGCATTTT.